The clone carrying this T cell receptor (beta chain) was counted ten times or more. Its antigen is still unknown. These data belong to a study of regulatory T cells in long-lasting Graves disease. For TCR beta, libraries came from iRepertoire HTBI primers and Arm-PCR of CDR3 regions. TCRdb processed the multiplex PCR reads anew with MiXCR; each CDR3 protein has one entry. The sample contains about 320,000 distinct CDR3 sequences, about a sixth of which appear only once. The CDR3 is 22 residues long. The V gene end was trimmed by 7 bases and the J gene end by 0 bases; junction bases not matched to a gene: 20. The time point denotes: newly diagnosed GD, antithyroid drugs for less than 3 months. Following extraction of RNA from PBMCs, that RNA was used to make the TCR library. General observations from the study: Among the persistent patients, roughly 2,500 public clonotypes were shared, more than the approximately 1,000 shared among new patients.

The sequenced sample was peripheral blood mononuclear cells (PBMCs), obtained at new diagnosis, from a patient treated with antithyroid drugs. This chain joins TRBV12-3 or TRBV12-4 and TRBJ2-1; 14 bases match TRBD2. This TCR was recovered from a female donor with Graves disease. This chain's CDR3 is CASKPGLAGDRFEWLSYNEQFF. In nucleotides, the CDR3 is TGTGCCAGCAAACCGGGACTAGCGGGGGACCGGTTCGAATGGCTCTCCTACAATGAGCAGTTCTTC.